What follows are 24 T cell receptor beta chains derived from one specimen sequenced in a study of regulatory T cells in long-lasting Graves disease. Building of the TCR beta libraries involved iRepertoire HTBI primers and Arm-PCR of CDR3 regions. Each CDR3 protein gets one entry after TCRdb re-called the multiplex PCR reads with MiXCR. The repertoire holds approximately 350,000 distinct CDR3 sequences, approximately 25% seen once, with about 27% in the top ten. The time point here: persistent/refractory GD, antithyroid drugs over 5 years with positive TRAb. Extracted RNA from PBMCs served as the source of the TCR library. Specimen: peripheral blood mononuclear cells (PBMCs), collected when the disease was refractory, from a patient treated with antithyroid drugs. The receptors were gathered from a woman between 40 and 55 years old with Graves disease.

Only a few counts were recorded for this clonotype. The V and J genes are TRBV27 and TRBJ1-3, with D tentatively TRBD1 (5 bases). CDR3 length: 15 amino acids. Germline V CDR1 and CDR2: MNHEY, SMNVEV (reference sequence). V lost 2 bases and J 0 bases, leaving 8 bases between the germline ends. The CDR3 region is CASSLKRGSGNTIYF. The DNA of the CDR3 is TGTGCCAGCAGTTTAAAGAGGGGCTCTGGAAACACCATATATTTT.

This clonotype was seen at least ten times. J is TRBJ1-6 and V is TRBV12-3 or TRBV12-4, with 7 bases fitting TRBD1. The CDR3 spans 13 residues. Losses at the gene ends were 6 bases for V and 9 bases for J; bases not matched to a gene: 5. CDR3 DNA: TGTGCCAGCAGGATAGGGGGCGTTTCACCCCTCCACTTT. Amino acids: CASRIGGVSPLHF.

This clonotype was seen repeatedly, ten times or more. The chain links TRBV29-1 to TRBJ2-7; 8 bases are a match to TRBD2. The CDR3 runs 16 residues. Losses at the gene ends were 1 base for V and 3 bases for J; bases not matched to a gene: 11. Per the germline V gene, CDR1 is SQVTM and CDR2 is ANQGSEA. CDR3 sequence: CSVEGLRGRLDYEQYF. As DNA, the CDR3 is TGCAGCGTTGAAGGTTTACGCGGGAGGCTCGACTACGAGCAGTACTTC.

This clonotype was seen many times. This chain uses TRBV15 with TRBJ1-4, with TRBD1 as a possible D gene (5 bases). The V end lost 3 bases, the J end lost 8 bases, and 7 bases lay between the germline ends. Germline loops: CDR1 LNHNV, CDR2 YYDKDF (reference sequence). This CDR3 is 12 amino acids long. The CDR3 nucleotides are TGTGCCACCAGCAGTGAGGGGGAAAAACTGTTTTTT. Amino acids: CATSSEGEKLFF. Combining the CDR3 with reference TRBV15 and TRBJ1-4 gives the whole variable domain DAMVIQNPRYQVTQFGKPVTLSCSQTLNHNVMYWYQQKSSQAPKLLFHYYDKDFNNEADTPDNFQSRRPNTSFCFLDIRSPGLGDTAMYLCATSSEGEKLFFGSGTQLSVL.

This clonotype was counted only a few times. The chain uses TRBV2 and TRBJ2-3, with TRBD2 matching 9 bases. The CDR3 has 13 amino acids. Germline values: CDR1 SNHLY, CDR2 FYNNEI. CDR3 bases: TGTGCTGCAGCGGGAGGTTCTAGAGATACGCAGTATTTT. It translates to CAAAGGSRDTQYF.

This chain links TRBV6-5 with TRBJ1-4; D remains ambiguous. The germline V gene encodes CDR1 MNHEY and CDR2 SVGAGI. The CDR3 is made up of 17 amino acids. Trimming removed 0 bases at V and 6 bases at J, with 17 bases between. CDR3 loop: CASSYSAGEGFHEKLFF. The CDR3 DNA reads TGTGCCAGCAGTTACTCGGCTGGGGAGGGTTTCCATGAAAAACTGTTTTTT.

At least ten counts were recorded for this clonotype. The CDR3 loop is CASLGRFQETQYF. CDR3 sequence (DNA): TGTGCCTCCCTTGGGCGGTTCCAAGAGACCCAGTACTTC. The chain employs TRBV28 and TRBJ2-5; D remains ambiguous. V lost 11 bases and J lost 1, with 14 bases in between. CDR3 length: 13 amino acids. Germline V CDR1 and CDR2: MDHEN, SYDVKM.

This chain links TRBV6-2 or TRBV6-3 with TRBJ2-7, with no clear D. Germline assignment: CDR1 MNHEY and CDR2 SVGEGT. With 0 bases removed from V and 2 bases from J, the gap between germline ends came to 11 bases. The CDR3 is 15 amino acids. DNA of the CDR3: TGTGCCAGCAGTTACTCCGACGGGCAAGCCTACGAGCAGTACTTC. It yields the protein CASSYSDGQAYEQYF.

This clonotype was picked up many times. This rearrangement joins TRBV10-1 to TRBJ1-1; 9 nucleotides align to TRBD1. The CDR3 has 15 residues. Germline V gene data show CDR1 as WNHNN and CDR2 as SYGVQD (reference sequence). After removal of 6 bases from V and 5 bases from J, the junction contained 10 bases not matched to a gene. Here the CDR3 reads CASSRTRQGGTEAFF. DNA of the CDR3: TGCGCCAGCAGCCGAACCAGACAGGGGGGAACTGAAGCTTTCTTT.

This clonotype was recorded a few times. The chain employs TRBV27 and TRBJ2-7; no clear D gene. Trimming took off 6 bases at V and 2 bases at J, with 14 bases between the two ends. The length of the CDR3 is 14 residues. In germline, CDR1 is MNHEY, CDR2 SMNVEV (reference sequence). CDR3 coding DNA: TGTGCCAGCAGGGTGGATGGGGTTCCCTACGAGCAGTACTTC. Translation: CASRVDGVPYEQYF.

The chain carries TRBV20-1 and TRBJ2-5; D unresolved. V lost 6 bases, J lost 4 bases, and 3 bases lay in between. The CDR3 runs 9 residues. The germline V gene encodes CDR1 DFQATT and CDR2 SNEGSKA (reference sequence). CDR3 in DNA: TGCAGTGCCCCAGAGACCCAGTACTTC. It codes for CSAPETQYF.

The chain couples TRBV20-1 to TRBJ1-5; D is undetermined. The V and J ends lost 0 bases and 6 bases respectively, with 6 bases between them. The CDR3 length is 12 residues. Germline assignment: CDR1 DFQATT and CDR2 SNEGSKA (reference sequence). The CDR3 DNA reads TGCAGTGCTAGAGATCTGGGTCAGCCCCAGCATTTT. This encodes CSARDLGQPQHF.

In this sample, this clonotype turned up a few times. The chain couples TRBV6-2 or TRBV6-3 to TRBJ2-3; a weak D match, TRBD1 (5 bases). There are 15 residues in the CDR3. Germline CDR1 MNHEY, CDR2 SVGEGT. The V gene lost 5 bases and the J gene lost 8 bases, with 20 bases spanning the gap. The CDR3 reads CASSPTDRKGGTQYF. The CDR3 nucleotides read TGTGCCAGCAGTCCGACAGATCGTAAGGGTGGTACGCAGTATTTT.

This clonotype came up many times. The V gene is TRBV2, the J gene TRBJ2-5, with D possibly called TRBD1 or TRBD2 (5 bases each). There are 19 residues in the CDR3. Germline CDR1 SNHLY, CDR2 FYNNEI. The V and J ends lost 4 bases and 0 bases respectively, with 24 bases between them. The CDR3 sequence is CASSGSMGVPNLYQETQYF. The DNA for the CDR3 is TGTGCCAGCAGTGGGTCTATGGGGGTCCCGAACTTGTACCAAGAGACCCAGTACTTC. Full variable domain (remainder filled in from reference TRBV2 and TRBJ2-5): EPEVTQTPSHQVTQMGQEVILRCVPISNHLYFYWYRQILGQKVEFLVSFYNNEISEKSEIFDDQFSVERPDGSNFTLKIRSTKLEDSAMYFCASSGSMGVPNLYQETQYFGPGTRLLVL.

This clonotype appeared a single time. V and J are TRBV20-1 and TRBJ2-3; TRBD2 agrees at 10 bases. The CDR3 length is 19 residues. The trim removed 0 bases at V and 2 bases at J, leaving 14 bases unmatched. Germline CDR1 and CDR2: DFQATT and SNEGSKA (reference sequence). CDR3 sequence (DNA): TGCAGTGCTAGAGAGGGTTGGGCTAGCGGGAGCCACTTCACAGATACGCAGTATTTT. It yields the protein CSAREGWASGSHFTDTQYF.

This clonotype was detected many times. This chain uses TRBV12-3 or TRBV12-4 with TRBJ2-5; 11 positions agree with TRBD1. The ends lost 3 bases at V and 5 bases at J; junction bases unmatched: 2. The CDR3 length is 14 residues. The CDR3 DNA follows: TGTGCCAGCAGTTTTGGGACAGGGGGGGAGACCCAGTACTTC. Its protein product is CASSFGTGGETQYF.

This clonotype appeared many times. This sequence joins TRBV29-1 and TRBJ2-5; D not resolved. V lost 0 bases and J 5 bases, leaving 4 bases between the germline ends. CDR3 length: 11 amino acids. CDR1 and CDR2 from the germline V gene are SQVTM and ANQGSEA. The CDR3 bases are TGCAGCGTTGAAGAGGGCGAGACCCAGTACTTC. Amino acid sequence: CSVEEGETQYF.

Comments on this clonotype: One end of the junction varies from germline; a read error may be responsible. This chain uses TRBV3-1 with TRBJ1-4; 9 positions match TRBD1. The germline gives CDR1 LGHDT, CDR2 YNNKEL (reference sequence). The CDR3 is made up of 16 amino acids. CDR3 sequence: CASSQELQGANEKLFF. CDR3 DNA sequence: TGTGCCAGCAGCCAAGAATTACAGGGGGCTAACGAAAAACTGTTTTTT.

The J gene is TRBJ2-3, the V gene TRBV28; 11 bases are a match to TRBD2. Losses at the gene ends were 8 bases for V and 4 bases for J; bases not matched to a gene: 11. Per germline, CDR1 MDHEN and CDR2 SYDVKM. There are 16 residues in the CDR3. This CDR3 reads CASPPPRLAGPDTQYF. In DNA form, the CDR3 reads TGTGCCAGCCCTCCCCCGCGACTAGCGGGACCAGATACGCAGTATTTT.

This clonotype came up many times. The CDR3 region is CSVEHGPSETQYF. For the CDR3, the DNA is TGCAGCGTTGAGCACGGGCCCTCGGAGACCCAGTACTTC. V and J are TRBV29-1 and TRBJ2-5; D gene uncertain. The V gene lost 3 bases and the J gene lost 5 bases, with 13 bases spanning the gap. The CDR3 is made up of 13 amino acids. The V gene's germline CDR1 is SQVTM and CDR2 ANQGSEA.

This clonotype was seen a handful of times. CDR3 amino acids: CATSRGVAQGYEQYF. DNA of the CDR3: TGTGCCACCAGCAGAGGGGTAGCACAGGGGTACGAGCAGTACTTC. The chain is built from TRBV15 and TRBJ2-7; 7 bases align to TRBD1. CDR3 size: 15 residues. The ends lost 1 base at V and 4 bases at J; junction bases unmatched: 7. The germline V gene has CDR1 LNHNV and CDR2 YYDKDF (reference sequence).

As DNA, the CDR3 is TGCAGCGTTCATTACAATGAGCAGTTCTTC. Its protein product is CSVHYNEQFF. This chain links TRBV29-1 with TRBJ2-1; D unresolved. The CDR3 contains 10 residues. V was shortened by 5 bases and J by 4 bases, with 3 bases between the two germline ends. CDR1 is SQVTM, CDR2 ANQGSEA, per germline.

This clonotype was detected only a few times. The chain is built from TRBV5-1 and TRBJ2-7, with D perhaps given as TRBD1 or TRBD2 (5 bases each). The CDR3 has 14 amino acids. Trimming removed 2 bases from V and 5 bases from J, with 14 bases in between. The germline gives CDR1 SGHRS, CDR2 YFSETQ. CDR3 sequence: CASSFRTGLDEQYF. In DNA, the CDR3 is TGCGCCAGCAGCTTCAGGACGGGGCTGGACGAGCAGTACTTC.

This clonotype was seen a few times. The chain is built from TRBV4-2 and TRBJ1-5; no definite D call. There are 17 residues in the CDR3. Trimming removed 0 bases at V and 1 base at J, with 13 bases between. Germline CDR1 LGHNA, CDR2 YNFKEQ. Here the CDR3 DNA reads TGTGCCAGCAGCCAAGATATCAACTTGGGCAGCAATCAGCCCCAGCATTTT. It is translated as CASSQDINLGSNQPQHF.